A single sample is the source of the 20 T cell receptor beta chains below, sequenced in a study of control samples from healthy donors and cancer patients. Sequenced by immunoSEQ multiplex PCR; TCRdb stores in-frame clones only, minus some. The sample shows some 110,000 clones, 75% to 90% of them seen only once. Material: PBMCs. The receptor source for this set is a woman between 45 and 60 years old with colorectal cancer.

The rearrangement uses TRBV27 and TRBJ1-2; D remains unclear. CDR1 is MNHEY and CDR2 is SMNVEV in the germline V gene (reference sequence). V lost 6 bases to trimming and J lost 5 bases, with 10 bases between them. The CDR3 length is 12 residues. As DNA, the CDR3 is TGTGCCAGCAGGAGGGTTGGTTATGGCTACACCTTC. Residues: CASRRVGYGYTF.

This chain uses TRBV9 with TRBJ2-6; D remains ambiguous. CDR1 is SGDLS, CDR2 YYNGEE, per germline. The CDR3 loop spans 12 amino acids. The V and J ends lost 7 bases and 4 bases respectively, with 6 bases between them. The CDR3 region is CASARGANVLTF. CDR3 sequence (DNA): TGTGCCAGCGCCAGGGGGGCCAACGTCCTGACTTTC.

This clone was seen a single time. The chain employs TRBV29-1 and TRBJ2-3; D is unresolved. There are 14 residues in the CDR3. CDR1 is SQVTM, CDR2 ANQGSEA, per germline. The germline V and J ends were trimmed by 0 bases and 0 bases, with 7 bases remaining between them. CDR3 coding DNA: TGCAGCGTTGAAGAAAACGCAAGCACAGATACGCAGTATTTT. Its translation: CSVEENASTDTQYF.

The rearrangement links TRBV5-1 to TRBJ1-6, with D maybe TRBD1 (5 bases). The V gene's germline CDR1 is SGHRS and CDR2 YFSETQ. This CDR3 region has 20 residues. With 4 bases removed from V and 3 bases from J, the gap between germline ends came to 26 bases. CDR3 DNA: TGCGCCAGCAGCATTCTCCCCCCCGGGACCGCAAACCTCTATAATTCACCCCTCCACTTT. This codes for CASSILPPGTANLYNSPLHF.

V and J are TRBV27 and TRBJ2-3; D unresolved. This CDR3 spans 12 amino acids. From germline, CDR1 is MNHEY and CDR2 SMNVEV (reference sequence). Trimming removed 5 bases from V and 6 bases from J, with 9 bases in between. The CDR3 here is CASSPYSDTQYF. For the CDR3, the DNA is TGTGCCAGCAGTCCTTACTCGGATACGCAGTATTTT.

This rearrangement joins TRBV10-1 to TRBJ1-1; no reliable D call. The V gene's germline CDR1 is WNHNN and CDR2 SYGVQD (reference sequence). This CDR3 is built from 14 residues. V gave up 5 bases and J gave up 5 bases, with 15 bases separating them. CDR3 loop: CASSRSSAGTEAFF. In DNA, the CDR3 is TGCGCCAGCAGTCGTTCATCGGCTGGGACTGAAGCTTTCTTT.

This chain uses TRBV9 with TRBJ2-5; D is uncertain. Germline values: CDR1 SGDLS, CDR2 YYNGEE. CDR3 length: 12 amino acids. V lost 0 bases, J lost 4 bases, and 4 bases lay in between. The CDR3 coding sequence is TGTGCCAGCAGCGTAGGTGGAGAGACCCAGTACTTC. It codes for CASSVGGETQYF.

V is TRBV28 and J is TRBJ2-2, with 10 nucleotides matching TRBD2. Germline V gene data show CDR1 as MDHEN and CDR2 as SYDVKM. The CDR3 totals 19 residues. V gave up 3 bases and J gave up 7 bases; unmatched junction bases: 17. CDR3 region: CASSLVEGTSVEGDGELFF. CDR3 sequence (DNA): TGTGCCAGCAGTTTGGTGGAGGGGACTAGCGTAGAAGGCGACGGGGAGCTGTTTTTT.

This chain connects TRBV5-1 to TRBJ1-2, with D perhaps TRBD1 (6 bases). This CDR3 has 15 residues. Germline CDR1 is SGHRS and CDR2 is YFSETQ. V dropped 0 bases and J dropped 0 bases, with 9 bases sitting between them. The CDR3 loop reads CASSLVPGANYGYTF. As DNA, the CDR3 is TGCGCCAGCAGCTTGGTACCAGGGGCTAACTATGGCTACACCTTC.

This clone appeared once. The CDR3 sequence is CASSLEPTNEKLFF. CDR3 bases: TGTGCCAGCTCACTCGAACCTACTAATGAAAAACTGTTTTTT. The rearrangement joins TRBV18 to TRBJ1-4, with D uncertain. Trimming stripped 4 bases from V and 2 bases from J, with 8 bases between. Germline CDR1 KGHSH, CDR2 LQKENI. The CDR3 consists of 14 residues.

The chain has TRBV5-5 and TRBJ1-1, with D unresolved. CDR1 and CDR2 (germline): SGHKS, YYEKEE (reference sequence). Deletions cut 0 bases from V and 0 bases from J, with 6 bases between. The CDR3 is 14 amino acids. In DNA form, the CDR3 reads TGTGCCAGCAGCTTGGACGGATTGAACACTGAAGCTTTCTTT. It encodes CASSLDGLNTEAFF.

This clone was observed at least ten times. The chain combines TRBV4-1 with TRBJ1-2, with 9 bases identical to TRBD1. Germline assignment: CDR1 MGHRA and CDR2 YSYEKL. Trimming took 3 bases from V and 8 from J; bases not matched to a gene: 10. CDR3 size: 15 residues. In DNA, the CDR3 is TGCGCCAGCAGCCATCAACCGGACAGGGGTTGGGGCTACACCTTC. This codes for CASSHQPDRGWGYTF.

This clone has a single count. The chain links TRBV6-5 to TRBJ1-6; TRBD1 matches 7 bases. Germline V lookup: CDR1 MNHEY, CDR2 SVGAGI. V trimming: 7 bases; J trimming: 7 bases; junction bases outside the gene matches: 4. This CDR3 is 13 amino acids long. In DNA form, the CDR3 reads TGTGCCAGCATCCGACAGGGCAATTCACCCCTCCACTTT. Translation: CASIRQGNSPLHF.

J is TRBJ1-1 and V is TRBV11-2; possibly TRBD1 for D (5 bases). V was pared by 6 bases and J by 5 bases, with 19 bases between. Germline V gene sequence: CDR1 SGHAT, CDR2 FQNNGV. This CDR3 comprises 15 residues. DNA for the CDR3: TGTGCCAGCAGGCGAGACCGCCAGGGCGATACTGAAGCTTTCTTT. Protein sequence: CASRRDRQGDTEAFF.

This chain joins TRBV3-1 (or the pseudogene TRBV3-2) and TRBJ2-7; 10 nucleotides match TRBD2. Unmatched junction bases numbered 17, after V lost 0 bases and J lost 3 bases. Germline CDR1 LGHDT, CDR2 YNNKEL (reference sequence). This CDR3 contains 20 residues. The CDR3 loop is CASSQDASGRYLAQGYEQYF. The CDR3 DNA sequence: TGTGCCAGCAGCCAAGATGCTAGCGGGAGATACCTCGCCCAGGGCTACGAGCAGTACTTC.

This chain connects TRBV7-3 to TRBJ2-3, with a possible D match to TRBD2 (5 bases). This CDR3 is built from 14 residues. Trimming took off 2 bases at V and 6 bases at J, with 12 bases between the two ends. CDR1 is SGHTA, CDR2 FQGTGA, per germline. The CDR3 sequence is CASSLRGFMDTQYF. The CDR3 DNA follows: TGTGCCAGCAGCTTACGGGGTTTCATGGATACGCAGTATTTT. The full variable domain, in which reference TRBV7-3 and TRBJ2-3 provide the parts outside the CDR3, is GAGVSQTPSNKVTEKGKYVELRCDPISGHTALYWYRQSLGQGPEFLIYFQGTGAADDSGLPNDRFFAVRPEGSVSTLKIQRTERGDSAVYLCASSLRGFMDTQYFGPGTRLTVL.

The rearrangement uses TRBV6-6 and TRBJ2-3, with D hard to call. The CDR3 contains 13 residues. Trimming pared 7 bases from V and 2 bases from J, leaving 10 bases between. Germline V gene data show CDR1 as MNHNY and CDR2 as SVGAGI (reference sequence). The CDR3 loop is CASTWGTTDTQYF. The CDR3 nucleotides are TGTGCCAGCACCTGGGGTACCACAGATACGCAGTATTTT.

The rearrangement uses TRBV9 and TRBJ2-1; D is ambiguous. The CDR3 has 17 residues. V lost 4 bases to trimming and J lost 2 bases, with 19 bases between them. Germline CDR1 is SGDLS and CDR2 is YYNGEE. CDR3 coding DNA: TGTGCCAGCAGCCCCCAAGGTGGTGGGCTCACCTACAATGAGCAGTTCTTC. Translated, it gives CASSPQGGGLTYNEQFF.

The rearrangement joins TRBV6-2 or TRBV6-3 to TRBJ2-7; 8 positions match TRBD2. Germline V CDR1 and CDR2: MNHEY, SVGEGT. The CDR3 totals 16 residues. Trimming took 0 bases from V and 2 from J; bases not matched to a gene: 6. As DNA, the CDR3 is TGTGCCAGCAGTTACTCGAGACTAGCGATCACCTACGAGCAGTACTTC. It yields the protein CASSYSRLAITYEQYF.

The table lists this clone with a count of one. The chain couples TRBV29-1 to TRBJ2-7; TRBD1 agrees at 9 bases. The CDR3 runs to 14 residues. J lost 5 bases, V lost 1 base, and 6 bases had no gene match. From germline, CDR1 is SQVTM and CDR2 ANQGSEA. The CDR3 spells CSVEGGGQGDEQYF. CDR3 nucleotide sequence: TGCAGCGTTGAAGGGGGGGGACAGGGCGACGAGCAGTACTTC.